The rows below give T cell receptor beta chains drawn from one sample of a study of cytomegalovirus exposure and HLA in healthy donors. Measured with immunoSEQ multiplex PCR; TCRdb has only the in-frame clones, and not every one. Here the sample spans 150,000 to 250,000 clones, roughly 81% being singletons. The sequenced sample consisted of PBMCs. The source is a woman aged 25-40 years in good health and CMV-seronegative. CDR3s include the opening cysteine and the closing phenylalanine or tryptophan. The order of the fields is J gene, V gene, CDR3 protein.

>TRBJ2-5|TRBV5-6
CASSFSGRGEETQYF
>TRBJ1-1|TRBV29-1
CSGRQGTEAFF
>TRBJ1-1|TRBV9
CASSVGSGSEAFF
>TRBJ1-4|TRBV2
CASRQNNEKLFF
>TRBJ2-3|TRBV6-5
CASSYQSATTDTQYF
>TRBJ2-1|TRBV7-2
CASSPYYNEQFF
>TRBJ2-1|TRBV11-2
CASSLHLAGGGEQFF
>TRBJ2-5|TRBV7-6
CASSPSGRRETQYF
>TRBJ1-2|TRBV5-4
CASSSTGDYGYTF
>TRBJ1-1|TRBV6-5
CASSYSLGGTEAFF
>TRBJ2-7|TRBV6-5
CASSDGTGSDEQYF
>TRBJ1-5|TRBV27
CASSFGGTGGRNQPQHF
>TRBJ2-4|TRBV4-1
CASSQVSGANIQYF
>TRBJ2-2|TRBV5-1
CASSLGVSDTGELFF
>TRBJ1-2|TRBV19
CASSMRGFDGYTF
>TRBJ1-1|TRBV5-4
CASSLGMRQNTEAFF
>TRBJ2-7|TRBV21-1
CASSKWTALYEQYF
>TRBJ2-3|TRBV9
CASSVEKGGRWDTQYF
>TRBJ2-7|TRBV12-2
CASRSPPGGSGDEQYF
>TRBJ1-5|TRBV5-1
CASSLGRNQPQHF
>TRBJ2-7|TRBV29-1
CSVGRQVPYEQYF
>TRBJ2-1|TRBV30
CAWSVISGGEMQFF
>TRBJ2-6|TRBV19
CASSGQGIPGANVLTF
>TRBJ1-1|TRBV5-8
CASRRITGYTEAFF
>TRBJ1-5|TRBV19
CASSIGIQPQHF
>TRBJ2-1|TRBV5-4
CASSSGPSSYNEQFF
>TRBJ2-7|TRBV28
CASSLPGNTYEQYF
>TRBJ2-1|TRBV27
CASAGGIYNEQFF
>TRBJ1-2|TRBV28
CALRQGKYGYTF
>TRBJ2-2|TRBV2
CASSRDTPNTGELFF
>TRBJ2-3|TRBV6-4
CASSAGTSGEDTQYF
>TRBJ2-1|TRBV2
CAFPTSGYNEQFF
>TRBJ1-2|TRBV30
CAWVGGGYGYTF
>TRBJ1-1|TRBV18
CASSPPGRNTEAFF
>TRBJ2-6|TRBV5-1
CASSERAAGANVLTF
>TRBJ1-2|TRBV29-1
CSVTTGGKGGYTF
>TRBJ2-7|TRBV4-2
CASSQDFRAHAASEQYF
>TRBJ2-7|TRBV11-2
CASSPQGALQNSYEQYF
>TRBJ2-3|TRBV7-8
CASRYPGGSDTQYF
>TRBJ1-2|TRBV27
CASSLSQTVYGYTF
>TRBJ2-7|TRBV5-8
CASRPRQGVAHEQYF
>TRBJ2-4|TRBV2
CASSGAGGGKNIQYF
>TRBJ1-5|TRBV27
CASSPGISNQPQHF
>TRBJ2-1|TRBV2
CASSVVGGSYNEQFF
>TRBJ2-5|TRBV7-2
CASSGGREETQYF
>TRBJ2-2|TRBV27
CASSPGLANTGELFF
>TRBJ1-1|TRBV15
CATSRDGRNTEAFF
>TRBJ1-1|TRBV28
CASSSSPTANTEAFF
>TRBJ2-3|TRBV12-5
CASSLPSGATDTQYF
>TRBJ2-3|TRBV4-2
CASSQDWSSSTDTQYF
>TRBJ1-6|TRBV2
CASRRDRGKPPSPLHF
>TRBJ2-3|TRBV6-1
CASSEPTYSIWGADTQYF
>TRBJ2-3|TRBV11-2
CASSLEAALAGSTDTQYF
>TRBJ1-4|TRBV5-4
CASSWWGAEKLFF
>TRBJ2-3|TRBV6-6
CASRGRDTNTDTQYF